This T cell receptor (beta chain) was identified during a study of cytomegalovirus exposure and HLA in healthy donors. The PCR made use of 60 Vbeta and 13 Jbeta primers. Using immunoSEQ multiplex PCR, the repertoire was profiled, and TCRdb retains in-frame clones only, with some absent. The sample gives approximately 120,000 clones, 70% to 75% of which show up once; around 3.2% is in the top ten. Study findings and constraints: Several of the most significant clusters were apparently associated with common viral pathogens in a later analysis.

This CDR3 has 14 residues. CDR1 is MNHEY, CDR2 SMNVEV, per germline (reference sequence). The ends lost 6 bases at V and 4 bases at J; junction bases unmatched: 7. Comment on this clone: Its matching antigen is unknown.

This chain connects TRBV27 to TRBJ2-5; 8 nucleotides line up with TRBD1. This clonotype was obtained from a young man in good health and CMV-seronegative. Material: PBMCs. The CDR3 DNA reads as TGTGCCAGCAGATCATCACAGGGGGGAGAGACCCAGTACTTC. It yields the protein CASRSSQGGETQYF.